Listed below are T cell receptor beta chains from one sample, sequenced in a study of shared clonotypes between healthy human individuals. Data came from immunoSEQ multiplex PCR; TCRdb stores just in-frame clones and leaves some out. This table holds over 2 million clones, 92% found once. The sequencing input was naive CD4+ T cells from PBMCs. These receptors all stem from a man aged 18 to 29 in good health. Some clones in this sample may be carry-over from other donors' samples. CDR3s include the opening cysteine and the closing phenylalanine or tryptophan. D genes are given only for firm matches. Size values are once, few and many counts, or a class for expanded clones, and some rows have none.

16	TRBV9	TRBJ2-6	.	.	TGTGCCAGCAGCGAGAGGGGTGACTCTGGGGCCAACGTCCTGACTTTC	CASSERGDSGANVLTF
15	TRBV5-1	TRBJ2-1	.	TRBD1	TGCGCCAGCAGCTTGGAGACAGGGTTCTACAATGAGCAGTTCTTC	CASSLETGFYNEQFF
15	TRBV28	TRBJ2-7	.	.	TGTGCCAGCAGTGTTGGGTCTGCGGCTTCGTACGAGCAGTACTTC	CASSVGSAASYEQYF
13	TRBV7-3	TRBJ2-3	.	.	TGTGCCAGCAGTTTTTATCCCAGAGATACGCAGTATTTT	CASSFYPRDTQYF
9	TRBV6-1	TRBJ1-2	.	.	TGTGCCAGCAGTTCCCGACCGGTCTTC	CASSSRPVF
13	TRBV5-1	TRBJ2-5	.	.	TGCGCCAGCAGCTTTGGCCGTACCCAGACCCAGTACTTC	CASSFGRTQTQYF
16	TRBV11-2	TRBJ1-2	.	.	TGTGCCAGCAGCTCACTTCGGGGGCCAGTGAACTATGGCTACACCTTC	CASSSLRGPVNYGYTF
15	TRBV28	TRBJ1-2	.	TRBD1	TGTGCCAGCAGTTTTAGGGACAGGGAAAGCTATGGCTACACCTTC	CASSFRDRESYGYTF
14	TRBV15	TRBJ2-7	.	.	TGTGCCACCAGCAGAGTCCGTTTCTCCTACGAGCAGTACTTC	CATSRVRFSYEQYF
16	TRBV19	TRBJ2-3	.	TRBD2	TGTGCCAGTAGTATAAGAGCGGGAGGGCCCACAGATACGCAGTATTTT	CASSIRAGGPTDTQYF
15	TRBV2	TRBJ2-1	.	.	TGTGCCAGCAGTTCTCCACTGAGAGTTGACAATGAGCAGTTCTTC	CASSSPLRVDNEQFF
16	TRBV28	TRBJ1-2	.	TRBD1	TGTGCCAGCCGGAACAGAGAGGGGGCGGTGAACTATGGCTACACCTTC	CASRNREGAVNYGYTF
16	TRBV5-1	TRBJ2-3	.	.	TGCGCCAGCAGCTTGGATTGGACAACCGGAGTAGATACGCAGTATTTT	CASSLDWTTGVDTQYF
15	TRBV6-5	TRBJ1-4	.	.	TGTGCCAGCAGCCGCTTACGGGGGCGAGGTGAAAAACTGTTTTTT	CASSRLRGRGEKLFF
14	TRBV29-1	TRBJ1-2	.	.	TGCAGCTCGGACCACGACGGTATAAACTATGGCTACACCTTC	CSSDHDGINYGYTF
14	TRBV7-3	TRBJ2-5	.	TRBD2	TGTGCCAGCAGCGCGGGACTAGCGGAAGAGACCCAGTACTTC	CASSAGLAEETQYF
16	TRBV7-9	TRBJ1-1	.	TRBD1	TGTGCCAGCAGCTTAGTGGGGACAGGGAAGAACACTGAAGCTTTCTTT	CASSLVGTGKNTEAFF
14	TRBV5-1	TRBJ2-7	.	TRBD2	TGCGCCAGCAGCTTGGAGGGACTAGTCTACGAGCAGTACTTC	CASSLEGLVYEQYF
12	TRBV7-8	TRBJ2-3	.	.	TGTGCCAGCAACCTAGATACGGATACGCAGTATTTT	CASNLDTDTQYF
15	TRBV2	TRBJ2-2	.	.	TGTGCCAGCAGTGAACTAGCGACCTACACCGGGGAGCTGTTTTTT	CASSELATYTGELFF
14	TRBV5-1	TRBJ2-7	.	TRBD1	TGCGCCAGCAGCTCTCAGGGGGTCTCCTACGAGCAGTACTTC	CASSSQGVSYEQYF
15	TRBV6-5	TRBJ1-6	.	.	TGTGCCAGCAGTTATGGGTTTGGTGGAAATTCACCCCTCCACTTT	CASSYGFGGNSPLHF
14	TRBV5-1	TRBJ2-1	.	TRBD2	TGCGCCAGCAGCAGGGGACTAGCGGGAGATGAGCAGTTCTTC	CASSRGLAGDEQFF
16	TRBV7-2	TRBJ2-3	.	.	TGTGCCAGCAGCTCCCCTAAGAGCGGAGGCACAGATACGCAGTATTTT	CASSSPKSGGTDTQYF
16	TRBV7-9	TRBJ2-1	once	TRBD2	TGTGCCTGGGCGGGGCTAGCGGGACCAGTTTACAATGAGCAGTTCTTC	CAWAGLAGPVYNEQFF
15	TRBV6-7	TRBJ2-1	.	.	TGTGCCAGCAGTCTTTCCGGGAGTCCCTACAATGAGCAGTTCTTC	CASSLSGSPYNEQFF
12	TRBV30	TRBJ2-7	.	.	TGTGCCTGGAGTGTAAAGGGAAACGAGCAGTACTTC	CAWSVKGNEQYF
15	TRBV4-1	TRBJ1-1	few	.	TGCGCCAGCAGCGCTCAGACAGCCCCTAACACTGAAGCTTTCTTT	CASSAQTAPNTEAFF
13	TRBV10-3	TRBJ2-1	once	.	TGTGCCATCAGTGACATGGGTCTGGGTGAGCAGTTCTTC	CAISDMGLGEQFF
14	TRBV5-4	TRBJ2-7	.	.	TGTGCCAGCAGACCCAGACAAAGGGGCAACGAGCAGTACTTC	CASRPRQRGNEQYF
13	TRBV7-9	TRBJ2-7	.	.	TGTGCCAGCAGCTTAGCGGGGGTCCACGAGCAGTACTTC	CASSLAGVHEQYF
15	TRBV5-1	TRBJ2-2	.	.	TGCGCCAGCACCCCGAGTATGTTGAACACCGGGGAGCTGTTTTTT	CASTPSMLNTGELFF
15	TRBV14	TRBJ2-4	.	.	TGTGCCAGCAGCCAAGGGTATCCAGCGCCGAACATTCAGTACTTC	CASSQGYPAPNIQYF
13	TRBV7-3	TRBJ2-3	.	.	TGTGCCAGCAACAACGGGAGAACAGATACGCAGTATTTT	CASNNGRTDTQYF
12	TRBV10-2	TRBJ2-7	.	.	TGCGCCAGCAGTGAATTCACGGACGAGCAGTACTTC	CASSEFTDEQYF
15	TRBV7-9	TRBJ2-7	.	.	TGTGCCAGCAGCTTAGTAGGTGGCAGGGGCAGCGAGCAGTACTTC	CASSLVGGRGSEQYF
15	TRBV7-8	TRBJ2-2	.	.	TGTGCCAGCAGCCCCATAAGGGCCCTCGCCGGGGAGCTGTTTTTT	CASSPIRALAGELFF
16	TRBV4-2	TRBJ2-1	.	TRBD2	TGTGCCAGCAGCCAAACTAGCGGCCTTTCCTACAATGAGCAGTTCTTC	CASSQTSGLSYNEQFF
17	TRBV28	TRBJ2-3	.	TRBD2	TGTGCCAGCAGCGGAGTATTAGCGGGAGGAAGCACAGATACGCAGTATTTT	CASSGVLAGGSTDTQYF
13	TRBV5-6	TRBJ1-1	.	.	TGTGCCAGCAGCCCCGCCGGAACCGACAGAGCTTTCTTT	CASSPAGTDRAFF
14	TRBV7-3	TRBJ2-1	.	TRBD2	TGTGCCAGCAGCACGGGACTAGCTAACAATGAGCAGTTCTTC	CASSTGLANNEQFF
13	TRBV30	TRBJ1-2	.	.	TGTGCCTGGAGTCTAGGGGATTTCTTAGGCTACACCTTC	CAWSLGDFLGYTF
15	TRBV5-6	TRBJ1-1	.	TRBD1	TGTGCCAGCAGCTCTCGACAGGGGACTAACACTGAAGCTTTCTTT	CASSSRQGTNTEAFF
14	TRBV30	TRBJ1-6	.	.	TGTGCCTGGGCCGCTGGGGGCAATAATTCACCCCTCCACTTT	CAWAAGGNNSPLHF
13	TRBV5-1	TRBJ2-5	.	.	TGCGCCAGCCGATATAACAGCCAAGAGACCCAGTACTTC	CASRYNSQETQYF
15	TRBV18	TRBJ2-1	.	.	TGTGCCAGCTCGTCTAGCGCGAGCTCCTACAATGAGCAGTTCTTC	CASSSSASSYNEQFF
14	TRBV15	TRBJ1-1	.	TRBD1	TGTGCCACCAGCAGAGATGCCAGGGGGACTGAAGCTTTCTTT	CATSRDARGTEAFF
13	TRBV6-5	TRBJ1-1	.	TRBD1	TGTGCCAGCAGAACCGCAGGGGGCACTGAAGCTTTCTTT	CASRTAGGTEAFF
14	TRBV11-2	TRBJ1-1	.	.	TGTGCCAGCAGCTTAGAGCTGAGTGGCACTGAAGCTTTCTTT	CASSLELSGTEAFF
13	TRBV6-1	TRBJ1-2	.	.	TGTGCCAGCAGTACGAAGAGGAACTATGGCTACACCTTC	CASSTKRNYGYTF
17	TRBV11-2	TRBJ2-3	once	.	TGTGCCAGCAGCAGCGGGCCGTGGGGGGCGAGCACAGATACGCAGTATTTT	CASSSGPWGASTDTQYF
15	TRBV5-1	TRBJ2-2	few	.	TGCGCCAGCAGCTCCATGGACAGGAACACCGGGGAGCTGTTTTTT	CASSSMDRNTGELFF
15	TRBV6-5	TRBJ2-7	.	TRBD1	TGTGCCAGCAGCCTGACAGGGGGCGCGTCCTACGAGCAGTACTTC	CASSLTGGASYEQYF
16	TRBV27	TRBJ1-3	.	.	TGTGCCAGCAGGCCCTTGGGGGCTTCTCGAGGAAACACCATATATTTT	CASRPLGASRGNTIYF